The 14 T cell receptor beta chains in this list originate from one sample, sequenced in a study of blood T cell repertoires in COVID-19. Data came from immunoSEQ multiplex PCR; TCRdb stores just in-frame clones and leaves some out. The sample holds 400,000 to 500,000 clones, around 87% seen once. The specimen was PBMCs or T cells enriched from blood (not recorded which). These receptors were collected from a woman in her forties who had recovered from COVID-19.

The DNA of the CDR3 is TGTGCCAGCAGCGACAGGGGTTCCTATGGCTACACCTTC. Residues: CASSDRGSYGYTF. The V call is TRBV13, the J call TRBJ1-2; 8 nucleotides line up with TRBD1. V lost 5 bases and J lost 4; bases outside the gene matches: 3. CDR3 length: 13 residues. Germline CDR1 and CDR2: PRHDT and FYEKMQ (reference sequence).

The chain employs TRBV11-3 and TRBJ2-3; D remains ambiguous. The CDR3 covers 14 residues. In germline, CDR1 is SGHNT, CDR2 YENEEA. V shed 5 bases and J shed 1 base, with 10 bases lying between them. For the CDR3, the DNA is TGTGCCAGCAGCCTGCTCCGCGGCACAGATACGCAGTATTTT. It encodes CASSLLRGTDTQYF.

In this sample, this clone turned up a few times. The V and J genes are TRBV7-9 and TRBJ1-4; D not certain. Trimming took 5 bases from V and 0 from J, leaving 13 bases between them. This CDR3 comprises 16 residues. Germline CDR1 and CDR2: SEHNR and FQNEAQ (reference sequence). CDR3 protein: CASSPRSLATNEKLFF. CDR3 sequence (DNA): TGTGCCAGCAGCCCCAGGTCCCTTGCAACTAATGAAAAACTGTTTTTT. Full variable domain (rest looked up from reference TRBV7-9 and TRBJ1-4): DTGVSQNPRHKITKRGQNVTFRCDPISEHNRLYWYRQTLGQGPEFLTYFQNEAQLEKSRLLSDRFSAERPKGSFSTLEIQRTEQGDSAMYLCASSPRSLATNEKLFFGSGTQLSVL.

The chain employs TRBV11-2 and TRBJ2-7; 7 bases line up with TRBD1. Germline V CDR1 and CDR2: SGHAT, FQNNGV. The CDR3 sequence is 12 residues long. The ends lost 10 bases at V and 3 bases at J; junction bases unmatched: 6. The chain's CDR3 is CATSRDSYEQYF. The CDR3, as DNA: TGTGCCACCTCCCGGGACAGCTACGAGCAGTACTTC.

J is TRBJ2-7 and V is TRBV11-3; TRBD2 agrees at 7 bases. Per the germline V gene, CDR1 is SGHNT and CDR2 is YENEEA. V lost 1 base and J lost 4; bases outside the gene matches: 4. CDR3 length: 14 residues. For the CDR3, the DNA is TGTGCCAGCAGCTTAGCACCCGGGGGGTACGAGCAGTACTTC. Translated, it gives CASSLAPGGYEQYF.

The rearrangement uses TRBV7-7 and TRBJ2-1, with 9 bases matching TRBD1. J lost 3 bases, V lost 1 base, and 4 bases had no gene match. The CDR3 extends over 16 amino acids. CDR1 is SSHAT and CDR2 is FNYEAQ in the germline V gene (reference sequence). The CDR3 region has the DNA TGTGCCAGCAGCTTAGAAGGACAGGGGCTCTACAATGAGCAGTTCTTC. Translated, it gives CASSLEGQGLYNEQFF.

Here the CDR3 DNA reads TGTGCCATCGGGACTAGCGGTACTAGGGGACCAGATACGCAGTATTTT. Protein sequence: CAIGTSGTRGPDTQYF. V is TRBV10-3 and J is TRBJ2-3, with 11 positions matching TRBD2. The CDR3 extends over 16 amino acids. Germline V lookup: CDR1 ENHRY, CDR2 SYGVKD. V shed 8 bases, J shed 4 bases, and the junction held 11 bases outside the gene matches.

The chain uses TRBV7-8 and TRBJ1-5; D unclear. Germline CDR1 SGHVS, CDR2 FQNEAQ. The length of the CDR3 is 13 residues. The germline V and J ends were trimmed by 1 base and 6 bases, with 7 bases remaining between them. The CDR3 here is CASSLEEGQPQHF. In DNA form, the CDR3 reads TGTGCCAGCAGCTTAGAGGAGGGTCAGCCCCAGCATTTT.

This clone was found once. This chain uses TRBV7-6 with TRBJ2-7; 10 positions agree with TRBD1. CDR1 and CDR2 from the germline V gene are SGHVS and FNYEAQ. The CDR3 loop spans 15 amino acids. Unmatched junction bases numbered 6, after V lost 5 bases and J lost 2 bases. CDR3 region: CASSAPGQGTYEQYF. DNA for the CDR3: TGTGCCAGCAGCGCCCCGGGACAGGGGACCTACGAGCAGTACTTC. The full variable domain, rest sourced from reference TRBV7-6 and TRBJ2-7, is GAGVSQSPRYKVTKRGQDVALRCDPISGHVSLYWYRQALGQGPEFLTYFNYEAQQDKSGLPNDRFSAERPEGSISTLTIQRTEQRDSAMYRCASSAPGQGTYEQYFGPGTRLTVT.

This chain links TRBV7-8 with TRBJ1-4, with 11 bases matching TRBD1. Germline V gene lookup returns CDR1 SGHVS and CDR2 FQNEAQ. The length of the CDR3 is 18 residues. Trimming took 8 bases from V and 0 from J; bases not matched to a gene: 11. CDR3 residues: CASAEGEGQGATNEKLFF. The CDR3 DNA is TGTGCCAGCGCCGAGGGGGAGGGACAGGGGGCAACTAATGAAAAACTGTTTTTT.

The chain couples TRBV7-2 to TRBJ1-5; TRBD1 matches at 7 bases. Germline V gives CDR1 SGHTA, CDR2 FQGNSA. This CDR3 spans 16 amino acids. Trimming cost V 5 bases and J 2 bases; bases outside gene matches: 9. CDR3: CASSLGGTAGNQPQHF. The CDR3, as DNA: TGTGCCAGCAGCCTAGGAGGGACAGCCGGCAATCAGCCCCAGCATTTT.

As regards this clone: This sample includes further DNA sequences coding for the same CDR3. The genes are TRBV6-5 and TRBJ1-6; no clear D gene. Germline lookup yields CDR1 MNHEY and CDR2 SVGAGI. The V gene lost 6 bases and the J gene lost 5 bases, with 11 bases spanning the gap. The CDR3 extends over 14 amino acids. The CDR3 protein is CASSRTVNNSPLHF. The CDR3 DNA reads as TGTGCCAGCAGCCGTACAGTTAATAATTCACCCCTCCACTTT.

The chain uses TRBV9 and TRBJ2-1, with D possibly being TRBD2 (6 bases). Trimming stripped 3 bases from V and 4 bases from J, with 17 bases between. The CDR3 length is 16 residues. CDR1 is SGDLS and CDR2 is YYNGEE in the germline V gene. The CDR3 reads CASSAGPGLYYNEQFF. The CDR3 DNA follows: TGTGCCAGCAGCGCCGGCCCTGGACTATATTACAATGAGCAGTTCTTC.

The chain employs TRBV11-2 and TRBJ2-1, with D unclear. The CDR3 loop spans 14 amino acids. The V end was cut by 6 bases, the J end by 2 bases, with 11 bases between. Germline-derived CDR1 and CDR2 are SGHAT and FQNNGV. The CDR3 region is CASSLLTPYNEQFF. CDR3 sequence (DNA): TGTGCCAGCAGTCTTCTGACTCCCTACAATGAGCAGTTCTTC.